This TCR beta chain came from a study of regulatory T cells in long-lasting Graves disease (dated by TCRdb to 2020 to 2023). With regard to the full study: In the newly diagnosed Graves' disease group, patients had been taking antithyroid drugs for less than 3 months. Persistent Graves' disease patients were compared with newly diagnosed Graves' disease patients by peripheral blood TCR sequencing and RNA sequencing. The study took place in China and was registered as a clinical trial. TCR sequencing covered 13 persistent and some 20 newly diagnosed Graves' disease patients, some 35 samples in total.

Paper-wide results and their limitations: Sequencing and analysis were restricted to the TCR beta chain. Because the primary lesion, thyroid tissue, could not be accessed, the study looked at peripheral blood alone. The authors noted that the small sample size was a limitation that may lower accuracy. More public clonotypes were shared among persistent patients (more than 2,500) than among newly diagnosed patients (more than 950). Lower TCR Shannon entropy and fewer highly expanded clones were observed in persistent Graves' disease patients than in newly diagnosed patients, which suggested clonal expansion.

Library preparation was by multiplex PCR. The sequencer was an Illumina HiSeq 4000. iRepertoire HTBI primers and Arm-PCR amplification of CDR3 regions were used to construct TCR beta libraries. PCR products were gel purified before sequencing. In the source study's methods: Gene usage analysis of CDR3 amino acid clonotypes relied on the roughly 60 TRBV and over 13 TRBJ segments identified across samples. COPE and FqMerger were used to merge the filtered high-quality paired reads into contigs. BLAST was used to align contigs to IMGT TRBV, TRBD and TRBJ reference genes, with CDR3 defined following IMGT. Clonotypes above 0.1% frequency were classified as highly expanded clones. Repertoire diversity was measured by Shannon entropy, and V-J evenness by the Gini coefficient. Clonotypes shared by more than one individual were considered public. TCRdb took the public reads, trimmed them with fastp at Q25, ran MiXCR for clone calling and kept in-frame beta chains. Rows are combined by CDR3 protein, so each entry shows the most common genes and DNA. These V and J calls derive from TCRdb rather than the authors' analysis. In all, the sample holds approximately 400,000 distinct CDR3 sequences, and more than 12% of those were seen once. Together, the top ten hold around 15% of the sample.

This clonotype was observed a handful of times. The antigen it binds to is not known. No per-base quality is available; no much larger clone lies one base away. This specimen's time point label, per the study, means: newly diagnosed GD, antithyroid drugs for less than 3 months. For both TCR sequencing and RNA sequencing, RNA was extracted from PBMCs using TRIzol. Graves' disease was diagnosed according to American Thyroid Association guidelines. The patients came from an endocrinology department in Xi'an, China. Each patient gave roughly 10 milliliters of peripheral blood, collected in an EDTA anticoagulant tube. Ficoll Paque Plus density gradient separation was used to isolate PBMCs, and no further T cell sorting was performed. An Agilent 2100 Bioanalyzer and agarose gel were used to assess RNA quality, and a NanoDrop 2000 was used to measure RNA concentration. These data were also filed under a second study, of T cells in Graves' hyperthyroidism and ophthalmopathy. The second study also describes: Stable Graves' hyperthyroidism was defined as the absence of progression to ophthalmopathy over 18 months of follow-up. Hyperthyroidism patients were aged 18 to 65 years and newly diagnosed, with disease duration of less than 2 months. The study excluded patients with uncontrolled infections, other autoimmune diseases, pregnancy or lactation. Diagnoses relied on clinical symptoms, serum thyroxine and TRAb, thyroid ultrasound and orbital computed tomography. For the first round of RT-PCR on the TCR CDR3, the HTBI primer set was used together with the Qiagen OneStep RT-PCR kit. Most expanded thyroid clonotypes (frequency above 0.001) were also detected in blood, a finding suggesting that blood repertoires may reflect thyroid immune responses. Ophthalmopathy was separated from stable hyperthyroidism by a 13 V-J signature model, with approximately 89% sensitivity and about 81% specificity obtained in cross-validation and 80%/75% obtained in testing. In validation, progression to ophthalmopathy was predicted by the model with roughly 69% sensitivity and 72% to 80% specificity, a median of approximately 7.1 months before onset. TCR V-J signatures able to tell the groups apart were searched for in a discovery cohort of 90 to 100 patients, of whom fewer than 45 had Graves' ophthalmopathy and 57 had stable Graves' hyperthyroidism. An independent validation cohort of under 20 hyperthyroidism patients and about 16 patients who later progressed to ophthalmopathy tested prospective prediction of ophthalmopathy. The 100 discovery patients were randomly split 7:3 into training and test sets. In addition, the study compared T-cell repertoires in thyroid tissue and in blood from five or six Graves' hyperthyroidism patients. After blood sampling, hyperthyroidism patients were treated with methimazole at a starting dose of 30 mg daily, and ophthalmopathy patients were treated with high-dose intravenous methylprednisolone. A second multiplex PCR round built the libraries, followed by size selection and purification. Sequencing of the libraries was done on an Illumina HiSeq2000 using paired-end 100 bp reads. SOAPnuke was used to process the raw data, throwing out any read that contained adapters or uncalled bases, had a mean Phred below 15, or lacked an exact constant-primer or identifier match. High-quality paired reads were merged with COPE v1.2.5, and unique nucleotide sequences were defined as clonotypes. MiTCR v1.1 was used to align clonotypes to the IMGT TRBV, TRBD and TRBJ reference segments. The analysis included only V-J combinations with a frequency above 0.0001, which together covered over 98% of the repertoires. A TCS score was defined as the ratio between F50 (clonal expansion) and ExV (chaos), using BLOSUM62-based TCRdist between CDR3 peptides within each V-J. Welch's t-statistics and random forest reduced fewer than 550 V-J features to 13, which were used in a naive Bayes classifier (R e1071). Sample size was not statistically predetermined, and investigators were not blinded to group allocation. The paper reports TCR Vbeta CDR3 sequencing of some 140 peripheral blood samples: under 45 ophthalmopathy, roughly 74 hyperthyroidism and approximately 17 progressor patients.

The source of this sequence is a woman aged 25-40 years with Graves disease. Donor details come from another sample of the same person, matched by shared clones. The sequenced sample was peripheral blood mononuclear cells (PBMCs), obtained at new diagnosis, from a patient treated with antithyroid drugs.

The DNA sequence is given as TGTGCCACCTCGCCGGGACACCAGAATCATCAGCCCCAGCATTTT. Its protein product is CATSPGHQNHQPQHF. The chain uses TRBV24-1 and TRBJ1-5; the D gene is possibly TRBD1, with 6 bases matching. CDR1 is given as KGHDR and CDR2 as SFDVKD, both from the germline V gene. The junction carries 19 bases between V and J, which are trimmed by 9 bases and 5 bases respectively. The CDR3 spans 15 residues, from the cysteine through the phenylalanine. CDR3 DNA is the only sequence kept; it has 45 bases, read in frame from the first base.